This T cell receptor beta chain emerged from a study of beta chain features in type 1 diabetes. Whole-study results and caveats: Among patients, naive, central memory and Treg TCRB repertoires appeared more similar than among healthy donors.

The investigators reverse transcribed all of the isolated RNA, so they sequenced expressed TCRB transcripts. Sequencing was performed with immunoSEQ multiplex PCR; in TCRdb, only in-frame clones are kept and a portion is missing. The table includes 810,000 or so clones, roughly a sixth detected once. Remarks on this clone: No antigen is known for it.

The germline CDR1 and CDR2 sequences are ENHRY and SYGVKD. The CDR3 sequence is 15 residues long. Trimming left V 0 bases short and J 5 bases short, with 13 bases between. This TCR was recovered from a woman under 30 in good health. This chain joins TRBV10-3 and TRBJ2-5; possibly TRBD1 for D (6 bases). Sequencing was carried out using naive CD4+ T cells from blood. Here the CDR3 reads CAISESRQAGETQYF. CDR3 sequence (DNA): TGTGCCATCAGTGAGTCGCGACAGGCAGGGGAGACCCAGTACTTC.